This TCR beta chain emerged from a study of beta chain features in type 1 diabetes. Study background: Sorted cells examined across all samples numbered about 110,000,000. Study observations and caveats: Any PCR bias toward short templates would affect both groups alike. Shortening of TCRB CDR3s, moderate but significant, appeared in all four CD4+ subsets of Type 1 diabetes patients.

cDNA synthesis used the whole RNA isolate, giving expressed TCRB sequences. Produced via immunoSEQ multiplex PCR; TCRdb's table is partial and in-frame only. The sample comprises 450,000 or so clones, 11% of which are singletons, and over 0.04% rests with the top ten. Germline V CDR1 and CDR2: SEHNR, FQNEAQ (reference sequence). This CDR3 region has 14 residues. J lost 7 bases, V lost 3 bases, and 5 bases had no gene match. Note on this clone: Its specificity is not known.

The rearrangement joins TRBV7-9 to TRBJ1-4, with 7 bases aligning to TRBD1. The receptor was isolated from a woman under 30 in good health. Sequences were obtained from naive CD4+ T cells from blood. The CDR3: CASSLEGAREKLFF. The CDR3 coding sequence is TGTGCCAGCAGCTTGGAGGGGGCGCGTGAAAAACTGTTTTTT.